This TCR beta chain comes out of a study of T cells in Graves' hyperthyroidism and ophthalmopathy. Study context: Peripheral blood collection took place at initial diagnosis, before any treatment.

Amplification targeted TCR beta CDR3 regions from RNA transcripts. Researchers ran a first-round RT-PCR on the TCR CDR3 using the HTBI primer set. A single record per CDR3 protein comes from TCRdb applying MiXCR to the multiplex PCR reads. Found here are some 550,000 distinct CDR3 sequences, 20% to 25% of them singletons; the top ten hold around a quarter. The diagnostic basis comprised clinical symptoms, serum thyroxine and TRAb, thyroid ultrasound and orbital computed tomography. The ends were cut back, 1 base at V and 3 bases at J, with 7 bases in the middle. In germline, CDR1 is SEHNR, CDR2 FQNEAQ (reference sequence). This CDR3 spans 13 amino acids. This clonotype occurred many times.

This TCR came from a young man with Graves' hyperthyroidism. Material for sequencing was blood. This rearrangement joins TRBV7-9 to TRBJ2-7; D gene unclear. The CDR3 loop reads CASSLEAGYEQYF. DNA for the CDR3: TGTGCCAGCAGCTTAGAGGCCGGCTACGAGCAGTACTTC. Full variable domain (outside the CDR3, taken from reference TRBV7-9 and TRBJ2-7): DTGVSQNPRHKITKRGQNVTFRCDPISEHNRLYWYRQTLGQGPEFLTYFQNEAQLEKSRLLSDRFSAERPKGSFSTLEIQRTEQGDSAMYLCASSLEAGYEQYFGPGTRLTVT.